These 8 T cell receptor beta chains share one sample of origin, sequenced in a study of metastatic and nonmetastatic thyroid tumors (dated by TCRdb to 2020 to 2022). No treatment had been received by any patient before thyroid surgery. Library preparation employed PCR. Sequencing was performed on an Illumina HiSeq 4000. The public reads were run again by TCRdb, first through fastp at Q25 and then through MiXCR, and only productive beta chains were kept. Present in this sample are 40,000 to 55,000 clones, roughly 15% of which were seen just once. The ten largest clones take up approximately 23% of the sample. Sequencing input: blood. The receptors originated from a female donor with papillary thyroid cancer or a benign thyroid nodule (not recorded which). Some clones in this sample may be carry-over from other donors' samples.

The chain links TRBV9 to TRBJ2-7; TRBD2 matches 10 bases. Germline V lookup: CDR1 SGDLS, CDR2 YYNGEE. CDR3 length: 14 amino acids. The trim removed 3 bases at V and 5 bases at J, leaving 5 bases unmatched. The CDR3 protein is CASSAIAGGNEQYF. DNA for the CDR3: TGTGCCAGCAGCGCTATAGCGGGAGGAAACGAGCAGTACTTC.

In its sample, this clone was seen many times. The rearrangement joins TRBV20-1 to TRBJ2-7; TRBD2 might be the D (5 bases). This CDR3 has 14 residues. V was cut by 2 bases and J by 6 bases, with 17 bases left in between. Germline values: CDR1 DFQATT, CDR2 SNEGSKA (reference sequence). CDR3 DNA: TGCAGTGCTAGAAGTGGCCCAGCGGCTAGCGAGCAGTACTTC. Translating it yields CSARSGPAASEQYF.

This clone was detected many times. The chain employs TRBV29-1 and TRBJ2-1, with 7 bases that match TRBD2. The J segment lost 1 base and the V segment lost 1 base, leaving 7 bases of the junction unmatched. CDR3 length equals 16 residues. Germline-derived CDR1 and CDR2 are SQVTM and ANQGSEA. As DNA, the CDR3 is TGCAGCGTTGAAGGGACTAGAGGGGAGTCCTACAATGAGCAGTTCTTC. Its translation: CSVEGTRGESYNEQFF.

This clone has more than one count but fewer than ten. This chain links TRBV6-1 with TRBJ2-7; no firm D call. Trimming cost V 3 bases and J 3 bases, with 21 bases left between them. The V gene's germline CDR1 is MNHNS and CDR2 SASEGT. The CDR3 runs to 17 residues. The CDR3 sequence: CASSDGWVGEWIYEQYF. The CDR3 nucleotides are TGTGCCAGCAGTGATGGTTGGGTCGGTGAGTGGATCTACGAGCAGTACTTC.

This clone was observed many times. This chain joins TRBV19 and TRBJ1-1; D gene uncertain. The CDR3 is 13 amino acids. The germline V and J ends were trimmed by 9 bases and 3 bases, with 14 bases remaining between them. Germline loops: CDR1 LNHDA, CDR2 SQIVND (reference sequence). As DNA, the CDR3 is TGTGCCAGCCTAACAAGGGAACACACTGAAGCTTTCTTT. It specifies CASLTREHTEAFF. The full variable domain, completed using reference TRBV19 and TRBJ1-1, is DGGITQSPKYLFRKEGQNVTLSCEQNLNHDAMYWYRQDPGQGLRLIYYSQIVNDFQKGDIAEGYSVSREKKESFPLTVTSAQKNPTAFYLCASLTREHTEAFFGQGTRLTVV.

In the case of this clone: A much larger clone sits a single nucleotide away, making a read error possible. The chain carries TRBV4-2 and TRBJ2-1, with D unresolved. V was trimmed by 2 bases and J by 10 bases, leaving 6 bases between them. Per the germline V gene, CDR1 is LGHNA and CDR2 is YNFKEQ. The CDR3 is made up of 11 amino acids. The CDR3 sequence is CASSQFEEQFF. Here the CDR3 DNA reads TGTGCCAGCAGCCAATTTGAGGAGCAGTTCTTC.

This clone was detected only a few times. This sequence joins TRBV6-1 and TRBJ2-7, with D tentatively TRBD1 or TRBD2 (5 bases each). CDR3 length: 14 residues. V lost 6 bases, J lost 2 bases, and 14 bases lay in between. Germline V gene sequence: CDR1 MNHNS, CDR2 SASEGT. The CDR3 is CASRGPGNPYEQYF. The CDR3, as DNA: TGTGCCAGCAGGGGACCGGGAAATCCCTACGAGCAGTACTTC.

V and J are TRBV11-2 and TRBJ2-5; D is unclear. Trimming cost V 5 bases and J 5 bases, with 18 bases left between them. CDR1 SGHAT and CDR2 FQNNGV come from the germline V gene. The CDR3 sequence is 15 residues long. The CDR3 here is CASSPLGWEGETQYF. The CDR3 DNA sequence: TGTGCCAGCAGCCCACTCGGTTGGGAAGGGGAGACCCAGTACTTC.